These T cell receptor beta chains were read from a single sample in a study of T cell repertoires in cytomegalovirus infection. These TCRs are of unknown antigen specificity. A single record per CDR3 protein comes from TCRdb applying MiXCR to the reads. This table holds around 710,000 distinct CDR3 sequences, about 27% found once. The starting material was cultured CD8+ T cells from PBMCs, obtained from culture after CMV antigen stimulation. The receptors come from a human donor in good health (CMV status not recorded). Some clones in this sample may be carry-over from other donors' samples. The CDR3 runs from the conserved cysteine through the conserved F or W.

J: TRBJ2-5
V: TRBV12-3/TRBV12-4
CDR3: CASSPGGQETQYF

J: TRBJ2-7
V: TRBV7-2
CDR3: CASSEVAYEQYF

J: TRBJ1-5
V: TRBV27
CDR3: CASQKTWETDPYSNQPQHF

J: TRBJ2-3
V: TRBV6-6
CDR3: CASSPYGGSGPDTQYF

J: TRBJ2-7
V: TRBV7-6
CDR3: CASSLTGTVVYEQYF

J: TRBJ1-2
V: TRBV7-8
CDR3: CASSLTGLGGYTF

J: TRBJ2-7
V: TRBV19
CDR3: CASTSSNYEQYF

J: TRBJ1-2
V: TRBV6-5
CDR3: CASSFGQTYGYTF

J: TRBJ2-2
V: TRBV7-6
CDR3: CASSHLAEPGAGELFF

J: TRBJ2-5
V: TRBV6-5
CDR3: CASSPPSGGEQETQYF

J: TRBJ2-7
V: TRBV7-9
CDR3: CASSQPSPSGPSYEQYF

J: TRBJ2-7
V: TRBV7-9
CDR3: CASSLDISRRVPYEQYF

J: TRBJ2-1
V: TRBV7-3
CDR3: CASSLSGGLYNEQFF

J: TRBJ1-3
V: TRBV25-1
CDR3: CATHSGNTIYF

J: TRBJ2-7
V: TRBV2
CDR3: CASSGMGDEQYF

J: TRBJ2-3
V: TRBV12-3/TRBV12-4
CDR3: CASSFGQNTDTQYF

J: TRBJ2-3
V: TRBV24-1
CDR3: CATSDPGLAGGLDTQYF

J: TRBJ2-2
V: TRBV7-8
CDR3: CASSLIAGGLTGELFF

J: TRBJ1-5
V: TRBV6-5
CDR3: CASSYGPEGAYSNQPQHF

J: TRBJ1-6
V: TRBV7-6
CDR3: CASSYAQGADSPLHF

J: TRBJ2-1
V: TRBV10-3
CDR3: CAISTPSENNEQFF

J: TRBJ1-1
V: TRBV7-2
CDR3: CASSPSTGLNTEAFF

J: TRBJ2-7
V: TRBV7-9
CDR3: CASSFDLGSRGEQYF

J: TRBJ1-4
V: TRBV12-3/TRBV12-4
CDR3: CASSFQGLELFF

J: TRBJ2-1
V: TRBV12-3/TRBV12-4
CDR3: CASSLSSGETYNEQFF

J: TRBJ1-5
V: TRBV20-1
CDR3: CSARDWGQANQPQHF

J: TRBJ2-5
V: TRBV9
CDR3: CASSVGGRNQETQYF

J: TRBJ1-2
V: TRBV5-4
CDR3: CASSLAWGGNYGYTF

J: TRBJ2-1
V: TRBV4-1
CDR3: CASSQVNGGFEQFF

J: TRBJ2-1
V: TRBV27
CDR3: CASSLVGDEQFF

J: TRBJ2-5
V: TRBV6-1
CDR3: CASSVRERGVQETQYF

J: TRBJ1-5
V: TRBV19
CDR3: CASSISHKGQHF

J: TRBJ2-7
V: TRBV3-1
CDR3: CASSPGLAGARTYSYEQYF

J: TRBJ1-5
V: TRBV20-1
CDR3: CSARDTRANQPQHF

J: TRBJ1-2
V: TRBV12-5
CDR3: CASGGVIGVGYTF

J: TRBJ2-5
V: TRBV6-2/TRBV6-3
CDR3: CASSYLGGPETQYF

J: TRBJ1-1
V: TRBV7-9
CDR3: CASSPPGHLNTEAFF

J: TRBJ1-4
V: TRBV19
CDR3: CASSMRRIGEKLFF

J: TRBJ2-2
V: TRBV5-1
CDR3: CASSLASGRELFF

J: TRBJ1-2
V: TRBV2
CDR3: CASLTGTNYGYTF

J: TRBJ1-2
V: TRBV7-4
CDR3: CASSGNIRNGYTF

J: TRBJ2-7
V: TRBV7-9
CDR3: CASSPTGRVEQYF

J: TRBJ2-5
V: TRBV7-2
CDR3: CASSLTSVETQYF

J: TRBJ2-1
V: TRBV12-3/TRBV12-4
CDR3: CASISGLAGFHEQFF

J: TRBJ2-5
V: TRBV3-1
CDR3: CASSQDLLGATQETQYF